The T cell receptor (beta chain) under discussion was sequenced for a study of cytomegalovirus exposure and HLA in healthy donors. The CDR3 loop spans 15 amino acids. The V end was cut by 4 bases, the J end by 4 bases, with 14 bases between. Looked up from germline, CDR1 is MGHDK and CDR2 is SYGVNS. Study-wide findings and caveats: It has been reported that TCR beta sequences accurately predicted the HLA-A and HLA-B alleles of most subjects.

In its sample, this clone was seen a few times. Antigen unknown. The PCR made use of 60 Vbeta and 13 Jbeta primers. Only in-frame clones appear in the TCRdb table, and some are missing; sequencing was by immunoSEQ multiplex PCR. The table records 100,000 to 150,000 clones, about three quarters of them present only once. The sequence was collected from a woman in her twenties or thirties in good health and CMV-seronegative. This rearrangement joins TRBV25-1 to TRBJ2-1, with D possibly TRBD1 on 5 matching bases. Source material: PBMCs. The CDR3: CASSGDGAPYNEQFF. CDR3 DNA sequence: TGTGCCAGCAGTGGTGATGGGGCCCCGTACAATGAGCAGTTCTTC. Filled out from reference TRBV25-1 and TRBJ2-1, the complete variable domain reads EADIYQTPRYLVIGTGKKITLECSQTMGHDKMYWYQQDPGMELHLIHYSYGVNSTEKGDLSSESTVSRIRTEHFPLTLESARPSHTSQYLCASSGDGAPYNEQFFGPGTRLTVL.